The 8 T cell receptor beta chains below all came from one sample that was sequenced in a study of blood T cells in healthy people across ages. The use of a sample-barcoded 5' primer and a J-beta primer mix characterized a second PCR of roughly 6 to 11 cycles. From the 5' RACE reads, TCRdb called clonotypes with MiXCR, one entry per CDR3 protein. There are hundreds of thousands of distinct CDR3 sequences in the sample; roughly 25% occur only once, and 9.4% lies in the top ten. The same sample was also used in a study of T cells of mothers and their children.

Sample: blood. The origin of the receptors is a boy aged 5-17 years in good health.

The V call is TRBV11-2, the J call TRBJ2-1; TRBD2 aligns across 11 bases. Per the germline V gene, CDR1 is SGHAT and CDR2 is FQNNGV. The J segment lost 4 bases and the V segment lost 5 bases, leaving 7 bases of the junction unmatched. This CDR3 region has 16 residues. The CDR3 region is CASSPSGTSGYNEQFF. In DNA form, the CDR3 reads TGTGCCAGCAGCCCCTCCGGGACTAGCGGATACAATGAGCAGTTCTTC.

V usage is TRBV7-9 and J usage is TRBJ2-1, with 13 nucleotides matching TRBD2. V lost 5 bases and J lost 8; bases outside the gene matches: 9. CDR1 SEHNR and CDR2 FQNEAQ come from the germline V gene (reference sequence). The CDR3 spans 16 residues. In DNA, the CDR3 is TGTGCCAGCAGCCCGGGGACTAGCGGGAAGGAGGATGAGCAGTTCTTC. It yields the protein CASSPGTSGKEDEQFF.

CDR3: CSGEGASDTQYF. The CDR3 coding sequence is TGCAGTGGGGAGGGGGCATCAGATACGCAGTATTTT. This sequence joins TRBV20-1 and TRBJ2-3; D is tentatively TRBD1 or TRBD2 (7 bases each). Germline CDR1 and CDR2: DFQATT and SNEGSKA (reference sequence). The CDR3 consists of 12 residues. The V gene lost 7 bases and the J gene lost 4 bases, with 12 bases spanning the gap.

V gene TRBV20-1 combines with J gene TRBJ2-1; D is perhaps TRBD1 or TRBD2 (5 bases each). V lost 3 bases to trimming and J lost 5 bases, with 11 bases between them. This CDR3 is built from 13 residues. Germline CDR1 DFQATT, CDR2 SNEGSKA (reference sequence). CDR3 sequence: CSASGTVDNEQFF. The CDR3 bases are TGCAGTGCTAGCGGGACCGTCGACAATGAGCAGTTCTTC.

This clonotype has just a few counts. The chain employs TRBV7-3 and TRBJ2-3; D remains ambiguous. The V end lost 4 bases, the J end lost 5 bases, and 13 bases lay between the germline ends. This CDR3 has 14 residues. Germline lookup yields CDR1 SGHTA and CDR2 FQGTGA. In DNA form, the CDR3 reads TGTGCCAGCAGCTACTCAGGAATTGGAGATACGCAGTATTTT. Translation: CASSYSGIGDTQYF.

The gene calls are TRBV7-9 and TRBJ2-5; D gene ambiguous. The germline V and J ends were trimmed by 3 bases and 1 base, with 6 bases remaining between them. CDR1 and CDR2 from the germline V gene are SEHNR and FQNEAQ (reference sequence). The CDR3 length is 13 residues. DNA of the CDR3: TGTGCCAGCAGCTTCCGAATCCAAGAGACCCAGTACTTC. It encodes CASSFRIQETQYF. The full variable domain, in which reference TRBV7-9 and TRBJ2-5 provide the parts outside the CDR3, is DTGVSQNPRHKITKRGQNVTFRCDPISEHNRLYWYRQTLGQGPEFLTYFQNEAQLEKSRLLSDRFSAERPKGSFSTLEIQRTEQGDSAMYLCASSFRIQETQYFGPGTRLLVL.

This clonotype was seen a few times. The V call is TRBV20-1, the J call TRBJ2-7; 8 bases are a match to TRBD2. After removal of 0 bases from V and 2 bases from J, the junction contained 9 bases not matched to a gene. The CDR3 is 16 amino acids. Germline V gives CDR1 DFQATT, CDR2 SNEGSKA (reference sequence). The CDR3 loop reads CSARDPGGGHTYEQYF. The CDR3 DNA reads as TGCAGTGCTAGAGATCCGGGGGGGGGACACACCTACGAGCAGTACTTC.

The V and J genes are TRBV6-2 or TRBV6-3 and TRBJ2-1; D remains ambiguous. Trimming removed 0 bases at V and 12 bases at J, with 6 bases between. This CDR3 has 11 amino acids. Germline V gene lookup returns CDR1 MNHEY and CDR2 SVGEGT. CDR3 nucleotide sequence: TGTGCCAGCAGTTACTCGATTGGGCAGTTCTTC. It encodes CASSYSIGQFF.